The 24 T cell receptor beta chains below all came from one sample that was sequenced in a study of blood T cell repertoires in COVID-19. Profiled with immunoSEQ multiplex PCR; TCRdb holds only in-frame clones, not every one. Among roughly 80,000 clones, about 85% were seen once, and the ten largest hold approximately 5.8%. Sequences were obtained from peripheral blood. Receptor source: a man between 60 and 75 years old with active or convalescent COVID-19.

The chain couples TRBV29-1 to TRBJ2-7, with D maybe TRBD1 (5 bases). Deletions cut 0 bases from V and 5 bases from J, with 14 bases between. Germline CDR1 is SQVTM and CDR2 is ANQGSEA. This CDR3 has 14 residues. The CDR3 here is CSVEEWGRANEQYF. Written as DNA, the CDR3 is TGCAGCGTTGAAGAGTGGGGCAGGGCCAACGAGCAGTACTTC.

The genes are TRBV14 and TRBJ1-2; D remains ambiguous. V lost 0 bases and J 6 bases, leaving 11 bases between the germline ends. Germline assignment: CDR1 SGHDN and CDR2 FVKESK. This CDR3 has 14 residues. In nucleotides, the CDR3 is TGTGCCAGCAGCCAAGATGTGGGGAGAAATGGCTACACCTTC. It specifies CASSQDVGRNGYTF.

About this clone: No DNA is shown, since the ends of the CDR3 on it are uncertain; the CDR3 is the one TCRdb lists. The chain combines TRBV30 with TRBJ1-3; the table gives TRBD1 as D, unverified against the DNA. The CDR3 contains 13 residues when both ends are counted. Germline values: CDR1 GTSNPN, CDR2 SVGIG (reference sequence). The CDR3 reads CAWSVAIGAGKLF.

The sample holds a few counts of this clone. The chain recombines TRBV15 with TRBJ1-2; 7 nucleotides line up with TRBD1. The V segment lost 0 bases and the J segment 4 bases; nucleotides outside the gene matches: 5. The CDR3 covers 15 residues. CDR1 LNHNV and CDR2 YYDKDF come from the germline V gene (reference sequence). CDR3 nucleotide sequence: TGTGCCACCAGCAGAGAAGACAGGGACCCCTATGGCTACACCTTC. As protein: CATSREDRDPYGYTF.

V usage is TRBV6-2 or TRBV6-3 and J usage is TRBJ1-2; 7 bases map to TRBD1. The germline V gene encodes CDR1 MNHEY and CDR2 SVGEGT. Trimming cost V 5 bases and J 6 bases; bases outside gene matches: 3. This CDR3 comprises 12 residues. The CDR3 is CASSDRADGYTF. DNA of the CDR3: TGTGCCAGCAGTGACAGGGCGGATGGCTACACCTTC.

The rearrangement links TRBV6-5 to TRBJ1-2; 8 bases are shared with TRBD1. The V gene's germline CDR1 is MNHEY and CDR2 SVGAGI. The trim removed 5 bases at V and 7 bases at J, leaving 6 bases unmatched. This CDR3 contains 13 residues. The CDR3 is CASSRTGRGGYTF. The CDR3 nucleotides are TGTGCCAGCAGTCGGACAGGGAGAGGTGGCTACACCTTC.

This sequence joins TRBV7-2 and TRBJ1-5; D ambiguous. Germline V lookup: CDR1 SGHTA, CDR2 FQGNSA. The CDR3 is made up of 14 amino acids. V dropped 1 base and J dropped 9 bases, with 13 bases sitting between them. The CDR3 is CASSLGNSVRPQHF. CDR3 DNA: TGTGCCAGCAGCTTAGGAAACAGTGTCCGGCCCCAGCATTTT.

The chain recombines TRBV3-1 (or the pseudogene TRBV3-2) with TRBJ1-2; D not resolved. Germline CDR1 reads LGHDT; CDR2 reads YNNKEL (reference sequence). V was shortened by 4 bases and J by 5 bases, with 8 bases between the two germline ends. CDR3 size: 12 residues. The CDR3 is CASSPSGYGYTF. The CDR3 region has the DNA TGTGCCAGCAGCCCGTCGGGTTATGGCTACACCTTC.

The chain uses TRBV19 and TRBJ2-6; D remains unclear. From germline, CDR1 is LNHDA and CDR2 SQIVND (reference sequence). V was clipped by 4 bases and J by 0 bases, with 10 bases between them. This CDR3 region has 16 residues. CDR3 DNA: TGTGCCAGTAGTAGCCAACAAATCTCTGGGGCCAACGTCCTGACTTTC. It translates to CASSSQQISGANVLTF.

The chain links TRBV2 to TRBJ1-4, with no clear D. The ends were cut back, 5 bases at V and 7 bases at J, with 11 bases in the middle. Germline values: CDR1 SNHLY, CDR2 FYNNEI. This CDR3 is 13 amino acids long. The CDR3 protein is CASSRSRGEKLFF. The CDR3, as DNA: TGTGCCAGCAGTCGGAGTAGAGGTGAAAAACTGTTTTTT.

The chain combines TRBV3-1 (or the pseudogene TRBV3-2) with TRBJ2-7; maybe TRBD2 (6 bases). CDR3 length equals 13 residues. Per the germline V gene, CDR1 is LGHDT and CDR2 is YNNKEL (reference sequence). V was cut by 3 bases and J by 7 bases, with 13 bases left in between. This chain's CDR3 is CASSQGTVGEQYF. In nucleotides, the CDR3 is TGTGCCAGCAGCCAGGGGACTGTGGGGGAGCAGTACTTC.

This rearrangement joins TRBV4-2 to TRBJ1-2; D possibly corresponds to TRBD1 (5 bases). Trimming shortened V by 4 bases and J by 7 bases, and 19 bases separated the two germline ends. There are 15 residues in the CDR3. The germline gives CDR1 LGHNA, CDR2 YNFKEQ. The CDR3 is CASSRGRTGEGGYTF. The CDR3 DNA follows: TGTGCCAGCAGCCGCGGAAGGACGGGGGAAGGTGGCTACACCTTC.

The chain carries TRBV7-8 and TRBJ1-2; D uncertain. Trimming pared 1 base from V and 0 bases from J, leaving 6 bases between. The V gene's germline CDR1 is SGHVS and CDR2 FQNEAQ. There are 14 residues in the CDR3. The CDR3 DNA sequence: TGTGCCAGCAGCTTAGATTATACTAACTATGGCTACACCTTC. This encodes CASSLDYTNYGYTF.

This clone was seen just once. V is TRBV11-2 and J is TRBJ2-2; 12 positions agree with TRBD2. J lost 7 bases, V lost 6 bases, and 6 bases had no gene match. This CDR3 contains 15 residues. The germline gives CDR1 SGHAT, CDR2 FQNNGV. This CDR3 reads CASSPGLAGFGELFF. The CDR3 DNA sequence: TGTGCCAGCAGTCCCGGACTAGCGGGGTTCGGGGAGCTGTTTTTT.

The CDR3 loop reads CASSSGQKETQYF. DNA of the CDR3: TGCGCCAGCAGCTCCGGACAGAAAGAGACCCAGTACTTC. This chain uses TRBV5-1 with TRBJ2-5; maybe TRBD1 (6 bases). Germline CDR1 is SGHRS and CDR2 is YFSETQ. This CDR3 region has 13 residues. V was cut by 3 bases and J by 3 bases, with 9 bases left in between.

This sequence joins TRBV6-1 and TRBJ2-3; 9 bases agree with TRBD2. CDR1 is MNHNS, CDR2 SASEGT, per germline. The CDR3 loop spans 18 amino acids. V lost 4 bases and J lost 4; bases outside the gene matches: 15. The CDR3 protein is CASSGAGLAFPGADTQYF. The CDR3 DNA reads as TGTGCCAGCAGTGGGGCAGGACTAGCGTTTCCAGGGGCAGATACGCAGTATTTT.

This sequence joins TRBV19 and TRBJ2-3; perhaps TRBD2 as D (6 bases). The V end was cut by 5 bases, the J end by 2 bases, with 17 bases between. The CDR3 is 16 residues long. Looked up from germline, CDR1 is LNHDA and CDR2 is SQIVND (reference sequence). CDR3 sequence (DNA): TGTGCCAGTAGTGACCCAGGGAGGACCCTCACAGATACGCAGTATTTT. Its translation: CASSDPGRTLTDTQYF.

The chain's CDR3 is CASSPRDRDSYGYTF. Written as DNA, the CDR3 is TGTGCCAGCTCACCACGCGACAGGGATTCCTATGGCTACACCTTC. The J gene is TRBJ1-2, the V gene TRBV18, with 7 bases matching TRBD1. The V and J ends lost 1 base and 4 bases, in that order; junction bases with no gene match: 6. CDR3 length: 15 residues. Per the germline V gene, CDR1 is KGHSH and CDR2 is LQKENI.

The rearrangement joins TRBV5-1 to TRBJ2-1; possible D gene TRBD2, 5 bases. Trimming shortened V by 4 bases and J by 5 bases, and 13 bases separated the two germline ends. This CDR3 spans 14 amino acids. In germline, CDR1 is SGHRS, CDR2 YFSETQ. The CDR3 DNA sequence: TGCGCCAGCAGCCTCGCCCAGAGGGACAATGAGCAGTTCTTC. Amino acid sequence: CASSLAQRDNEQFF.

The chain is built from TRBV19 and TRBJ1-5; the D is unclear. The CDR3 sequence is 16 residues long. V was clipped by 3 bases and J by 0 bases, with 12 bases between them. Germline values: CDR1 LNHDA, CDR2 SQIVND (reference sequence). For the CDR3, the DNA is TGTGCCAGTAGTATGAGTGCCGTAAATAGCAATCAGCCCCAGCATTTT. Residues: CASSMSAVNSNQPQHF. Combining the CDR3 with reference TRBV19 and TRBJ1-5 gives the whole variable domain DGGITQSPKYLFRKEGQNVTLSCEQNLNHDAMYWYRQDPGQGLRLIYYSQIVNDFQKGDIAEGYSVSREKKESFPLTVTSAQKNPTAFYLCASSMSAVNSNQPQHFGDGTRLSIL.

The chain couples TRBV9 to TRBJ1-1, with D possibly TRBD1 on 6 matching bases. V dropped 6 bases and J dropped 5 bases, with 14 bases sitting between them. The germline CDR1 and CDR2 sequences are SGDLS and YYNGEE. The CDR3 totals 13 residues. CDR3 nucleotides: TGTGCCAGCACCCAGGGGCCGAGAACTGAAGCTTTCTTT. Its translation is CASTQGPRTEAFF.

This clone occurred once. The chain joins TRBV5-1 to TRBJ2-6; TRBD1 aligns across 7 bases. Trimming cost V 4 bases and J 0 bases; bases outside gene matches: 7. This CDR3 region has 17 residues. Germline V gene data show CDR1 as SGHRS and CDR2 as YFSETQ. CDR3 sequence (DNA): TGCGCCAGCAGCACCGGGACAGTCAGCTCTGGGGCCAACGTCCTGACTTTC. Translated: CASSTGTVSSGANVLTF.

This clone appeared a single time. The chain couples TRBV3-1 (or the pseudogene TRBV3-2) to TRBJ2-7, with 12 bases that match TRBD2. The length of the CDR3 is 16 residues. The V gene's germline CDR1 is LGHDT and CDR2 YNNKEL (reference sequence). With V trimmed by 4 bases and J by 6 bases, 10 bases remained unmatched. This chain's CDR3 is CASSRLAGGRNGEQYF. CDR3 in DNA: TGTGCCAGCAGCCGGCTAGCGGGGGGGCGGAACGGCGAGCAGTACTTC.

The chain links TRBV7-2 to TRBJ2-5, with D maybe TRBD2 (7 bases). Germline values: CDR1 SGHTA, CDR2 FQGNSA. V was shortened by 5 bases and J by 9 bases, with 19 bases between the two germline ends. The CDR3 runs to 14 residues. CDR3 DNA sequence: TGTGCCAGCAGCCTCCTAGGGGGGGAAGGGCCCCAGTACTTC. It codes for CASSLLGGEGPQYF.